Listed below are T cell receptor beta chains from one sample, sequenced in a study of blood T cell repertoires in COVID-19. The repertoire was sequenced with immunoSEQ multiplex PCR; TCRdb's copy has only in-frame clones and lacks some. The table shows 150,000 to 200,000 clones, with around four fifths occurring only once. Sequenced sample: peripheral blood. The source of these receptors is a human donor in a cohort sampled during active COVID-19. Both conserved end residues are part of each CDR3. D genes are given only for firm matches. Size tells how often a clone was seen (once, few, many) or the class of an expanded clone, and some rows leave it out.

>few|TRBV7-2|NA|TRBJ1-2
CASSPGTSLYGYTF
TGTGCCAGCAGCCCAGGGACATCGCTCTATGGCTACACCTTC
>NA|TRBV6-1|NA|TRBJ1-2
CASSAVSGTVYYGYTF
TGTGCCAGCAGTGCAGTAAGCGGGACGGTATACTATGGCTACACCTTC
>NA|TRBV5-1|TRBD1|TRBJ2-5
CASSPDRVEETQYF
TGCGCCAGCAGCCCGGACAGGGTTGAAGAGACCCAGTACTTC
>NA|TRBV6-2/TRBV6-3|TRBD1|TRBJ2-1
CASSYKGAHNEQFF
TGTGCCAGCAGTTACAAGGGGGCCCACAATGAGCAGTTCTTC
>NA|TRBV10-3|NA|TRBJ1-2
CAISRENGYTF
TGTGCCATCAGTCGCGAGAATGGCTACACCTTC
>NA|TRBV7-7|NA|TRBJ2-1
CASSLGYRNEQFF
TGTGCTAGCAGCCTGGGCTACAGGAATGAGCAGTTCTTC
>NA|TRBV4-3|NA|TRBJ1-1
CASSPAQGYYTEAFF
TGCGCCAGCAGCCCCGCCCAGGGTTACTACACTGAAGCTTTCTTT
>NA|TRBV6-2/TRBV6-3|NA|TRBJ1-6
CASSPRRDNNSPLHF
TGTGCCAGCAGTCCCCGACGGGACAACAATTCACCCCTCCACTTT
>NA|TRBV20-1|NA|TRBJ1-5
CSASDGFSNQPQHF
TGCAGTGCTAGTGACGGGTTTAGCAATCAGCCCCAGCATTTT
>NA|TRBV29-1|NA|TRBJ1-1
CSVLRWGDNTEAFF
TGCAGCGTCCTAAGGTGGGGGGACAACACTGAAGCTTTCTTT
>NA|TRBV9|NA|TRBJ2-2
CASSKPGHTNTGELFF
TGTGCCAGCAGTAAACCGGGACACACGAACACCGGGGAGCTGTTTTTT
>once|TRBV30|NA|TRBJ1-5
CAWSGLRAGQPQHF
TGTGCCTGGAGTGGTTTAAGAGCAGGTCAGCCCCAGCATTTT
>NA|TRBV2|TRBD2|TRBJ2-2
CASSDQASGGSGELFF
TGTGCCAGCAGTGATCAGGCTAGCGGGGGGTCCGGGGAGCTGTTTTTT
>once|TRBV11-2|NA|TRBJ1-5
CASSGGHWGNQPQHF
TGTGCCAGCAGCGGGGGACATTGGGGCAATCAGCCCCAGCATTTT
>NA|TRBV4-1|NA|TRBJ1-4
CASSQATRTATNEKLFF
TGCGCCAGCAGCCAAGCTACCCGGACAGCAACTAATGAAAAACTGTTTTTT
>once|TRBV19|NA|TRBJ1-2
CASHPLYLGGASGYTF
TGTGCCAGCCACCCTCTTTACTTGGGGGGTGCCTCTGGCTACACCTTC
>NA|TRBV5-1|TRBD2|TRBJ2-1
CASSESKTSGNYNEQFF
TGCGCCAGCAGCGAATCAAAGACTAGCGGAAATTACAATGAGCAGTTCTTC
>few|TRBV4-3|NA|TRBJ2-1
CASSQVASGYNEQFF
TGCGCCAGCAGCCAAGTAGCTTCGGGGTACAATGAGCAGTTCTTC
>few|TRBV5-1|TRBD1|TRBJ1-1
CASSQDRGTEAFF
TGCGCCAGCAGCCAAGACAGGGGAACTGAAGCTTTCTTT
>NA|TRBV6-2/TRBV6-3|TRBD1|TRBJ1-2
CASSRGQAAHGGYTF
TGTGCCAGCAGTCGAGGACAGGCCGCCCACGGTGGCTACACCTTC
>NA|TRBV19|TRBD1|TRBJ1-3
CASSWQGDSGNTIYF
TGTGCCAGTAGTTGGCAGGGGGATTCCGGAAACACCATATATTTT
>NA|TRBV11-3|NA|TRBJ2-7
CASTSLTGERSYEQYF
TGTGCCAGCACTAGCCTTACGGGGGAGAGATCCTACGAGCAGTACTTC
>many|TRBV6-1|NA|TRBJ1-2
CASSEGMAAIYGYTF
TGTGCCAGCAGTGAAGGAATGGCGGCCATCTATGGCTACACCTTC
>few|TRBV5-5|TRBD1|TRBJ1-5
CASSLGTGYSNQPQHF
TGTGCCAGCAGCTTGGGGACAGGGTATAGCAATCAGCCCCAGCATTTT
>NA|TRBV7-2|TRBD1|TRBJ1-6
CASSRIHRRTGQNSPLHF
TGTGCCAGCAGCCGTATACATCGGAGGACAGGACAAAATTCACCCCTCCACTTT